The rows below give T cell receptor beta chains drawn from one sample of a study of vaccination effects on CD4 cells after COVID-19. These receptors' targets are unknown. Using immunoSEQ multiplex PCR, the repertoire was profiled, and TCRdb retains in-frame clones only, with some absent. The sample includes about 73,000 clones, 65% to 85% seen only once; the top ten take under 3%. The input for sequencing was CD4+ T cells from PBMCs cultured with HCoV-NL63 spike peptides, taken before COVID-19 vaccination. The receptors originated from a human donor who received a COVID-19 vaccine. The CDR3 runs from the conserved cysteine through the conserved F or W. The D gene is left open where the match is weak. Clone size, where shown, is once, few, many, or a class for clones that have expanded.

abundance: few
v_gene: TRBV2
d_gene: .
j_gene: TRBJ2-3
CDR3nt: TGTGCCAGCAAGGGGTACACAGATACGCAGTATTTT
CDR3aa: CASKGYTDTQYF

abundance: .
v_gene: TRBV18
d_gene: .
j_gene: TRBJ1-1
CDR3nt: TGTGCCAGCTCACCGGCGGGGGCAGCGAACACTGAAGCTTTCTTT
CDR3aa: CASSPAGAANTEAFF

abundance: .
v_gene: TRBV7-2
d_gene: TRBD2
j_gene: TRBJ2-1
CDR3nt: TGTGCCAGCAGCGCCGCTAGCGGACTGGGGAATGAGCAGTTCTTC
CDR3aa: CASSAASGLGNEQFF

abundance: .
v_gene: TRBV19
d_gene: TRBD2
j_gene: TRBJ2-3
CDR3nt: TGTGCCAGTAGGTTAGCGGGGCGGGGAGATACGCAGTATTTT
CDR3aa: CASRLAGRGDTQYF

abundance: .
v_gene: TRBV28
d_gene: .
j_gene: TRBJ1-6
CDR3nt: TGTGCCAGCAGTTTCTCCCCAGGCTATAATTCACCCCTCCACTTT
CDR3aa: CASSFSPGYNSPLHF

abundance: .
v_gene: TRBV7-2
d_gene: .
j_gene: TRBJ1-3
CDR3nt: TGTGCCAGCAGCTGGGGACCGAGCTCTGGAAACACCATATATTTT
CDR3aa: CASSWGPSSGNTIYF

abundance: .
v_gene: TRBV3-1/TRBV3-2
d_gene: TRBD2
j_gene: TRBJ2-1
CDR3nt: TGTGCCAGCAGCCTTTCGGGGGGGCTTAGTGAGCAGTTCTTC
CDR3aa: CASSLSGGLSEQFF

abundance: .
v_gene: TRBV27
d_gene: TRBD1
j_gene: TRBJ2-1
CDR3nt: TGTGCCAGCAAACGGGACAGCCCAAATGAGCAGTTCTTC
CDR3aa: CASKRDSPNEQFF

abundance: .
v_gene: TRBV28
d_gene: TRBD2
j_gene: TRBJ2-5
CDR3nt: TGTGCCAGCAGTTCCGGGGGTAGCGGGGGTAAACGAGAGACCCAGTACTTC
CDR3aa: CASSSGGSGGKRETQYF

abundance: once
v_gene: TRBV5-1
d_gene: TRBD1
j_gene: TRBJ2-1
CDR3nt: TGCGCCAGCAGCTTGGGGGACAGGTCCGATGAGCAGTTCTTC
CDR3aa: CASSLGDRSDEQFF

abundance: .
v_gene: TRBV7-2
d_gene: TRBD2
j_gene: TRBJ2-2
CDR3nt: TGTGCCAGCAGCCCAAAACGCGGGGGTTCGAACACCGGGGAGCTGTTTTTT
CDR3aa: CASSPKRGGSNTGELFF

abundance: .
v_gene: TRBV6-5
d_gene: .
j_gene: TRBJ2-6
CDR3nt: TGTGCCAGCAGGTTTGACTCTGGGGCCAACGTCCTGACTTTC
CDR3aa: CASRFDSGANVLTF

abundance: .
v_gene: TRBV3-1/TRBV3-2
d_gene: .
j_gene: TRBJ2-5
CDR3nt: TGTGCCAGCAGCCGAGGGGGAGCCTGGTACCAAGAGACCCAGTACTTC
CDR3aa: CASSRGGAWYQETQYF

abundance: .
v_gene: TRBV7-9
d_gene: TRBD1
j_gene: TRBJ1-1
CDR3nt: TGTGCCAGCAGCCCCGGACCTGGACAGGGCGGACATCCCACTGAAGCTTTCTTT
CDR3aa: CASSPGPGQGGHPTEAFF

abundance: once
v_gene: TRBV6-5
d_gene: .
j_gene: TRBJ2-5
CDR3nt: TGTGCCAGCAGCCAACACTCCACAGGGTCGGCGACCCAGTACTTC
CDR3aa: CASSQHSTGSATQYF

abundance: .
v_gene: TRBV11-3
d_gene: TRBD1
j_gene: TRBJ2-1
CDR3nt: TGTGCCAGCAGCTATTCCGGGACAGGGAGCGGTGAGCAGTTCTTC
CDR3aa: CASSYSGTGSGEQFF

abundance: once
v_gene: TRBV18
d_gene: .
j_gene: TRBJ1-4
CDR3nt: TGTGCCAGCTCACCACCGGCGGGGCCCCGGGAAAAACTGTTTTTT
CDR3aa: CASSPPAGPREKLFF

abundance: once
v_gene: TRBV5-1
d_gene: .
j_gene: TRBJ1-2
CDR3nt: TGCGCCAGCAGCTTGGGTAGGGGAGGAAACTATGGCTACACCTTC
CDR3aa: CASSLGRGGNYGYTF

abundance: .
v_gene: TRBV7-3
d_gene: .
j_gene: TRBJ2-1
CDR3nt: TGTGCCAGCAGCTTTCTGCAGCAGCCCTACAATGAGCAGTTCTTC
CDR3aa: CASSFLQQPYNEQFF

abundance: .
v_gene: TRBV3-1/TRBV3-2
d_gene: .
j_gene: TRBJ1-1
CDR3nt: TGTGCCAGCACATATTCCGCGAACACTGAAGCTTTCTTT
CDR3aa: CASTYSANTEAFF

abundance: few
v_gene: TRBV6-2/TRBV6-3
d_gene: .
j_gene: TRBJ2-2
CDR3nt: TGTGCCAGCAGTTCTCATAACAGGGGAGGCGGGGAGCTGTTTTTT
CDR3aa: CASSSHNRGGGELFF

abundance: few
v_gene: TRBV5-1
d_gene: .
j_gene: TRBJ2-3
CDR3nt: TGCGCCAGCAGCCTCGGACGGTACACAGATACGCAGTATTTT
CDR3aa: CASSLGRYTDTQYF

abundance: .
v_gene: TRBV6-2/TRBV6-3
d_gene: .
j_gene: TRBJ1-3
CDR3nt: TGTGCCAGCAGTCTCCTTTCAGGCTCTGGAAACACCATATATTTT
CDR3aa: CASSLLSGSGNTIYF

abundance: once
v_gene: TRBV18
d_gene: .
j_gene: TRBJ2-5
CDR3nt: TGTGCCAGCTCACCCGGACAGCAAGAGACCCAGTACTTC
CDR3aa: CASSPGQQETQYF

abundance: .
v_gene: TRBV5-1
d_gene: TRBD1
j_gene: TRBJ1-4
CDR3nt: TGCGCCAGCAGCGCAGGGGGAACTAATGAAAAACTGTTTTTT
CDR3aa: CASSAGGTNEKLFF

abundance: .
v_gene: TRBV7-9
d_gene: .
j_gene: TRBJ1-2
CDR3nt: TGTGCCAGCAGCTTAGGGTCTGGGGTGGTCTACACCTTC
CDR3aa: CASSLGSGVVYTF

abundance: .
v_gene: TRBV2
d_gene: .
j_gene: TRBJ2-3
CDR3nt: TGTGCCAGCAGTGAACGGGGGCTCGGTAGGGATACGCAGTATTTT
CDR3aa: CASSERGLGRDTQYF

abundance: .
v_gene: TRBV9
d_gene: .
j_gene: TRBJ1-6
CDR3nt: TGTGCCAGCAGCGTATCGGGGTATTCACCCCTCCACTTT
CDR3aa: CASSVSGYSPLHF

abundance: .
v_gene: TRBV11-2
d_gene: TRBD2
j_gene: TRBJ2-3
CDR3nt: TGTGCCAGCAGCTTAGATCTTAGCGGGGGCCAGGCGACGCAGTATTTT
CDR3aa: CASSLDLSGGQATQYF

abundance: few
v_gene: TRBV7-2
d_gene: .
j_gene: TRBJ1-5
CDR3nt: TGTGCCAGCAGCTCTACTGGGGTTGGGGGGCGATTTAACAATCAGCCCCAGCATTTT
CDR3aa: CASSSTGVGGRFNNQPQHF

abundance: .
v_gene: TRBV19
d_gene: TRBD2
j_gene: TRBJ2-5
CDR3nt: TGTGCCAGTAGTTCCCCGGGACTAGCGGGGGCACAAGAGACCCAGTACTTC
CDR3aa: CASSSPGLAGAQETQYF

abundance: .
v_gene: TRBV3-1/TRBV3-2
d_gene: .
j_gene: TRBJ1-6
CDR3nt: TGTGCCAGCAGCCCCCCGGGTCGGAATTCACCCCTCCACTTT
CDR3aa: CASSPPGRNSPLHF